A selection of T cell receptor beta chains follows, all from one sample in a study of T cells in Graves' hyperthyroidism and ophthalmopathy. TCRdb used MiXCR to reprocess the multiplex PCR reads, holding one entry per CDR3 protein. This sample yields roughly 630,000 distinct CDR3 sequences, of which around 14% are seen a single time; under 8% belongs to the top ten. Sequenced material: blood. The receptor source for this set is a woman in her 30s with Graves' hyperthyroidism. The CDR3 runs from the conserved cysteine through the conserved F or W. The D gene is left open where the match is weak. Where a row states a size, it is once, few, many or the class of an expanded clone; other rows omit it.

D gene: -
clone size: many
V gene: TRBV28
J gene: TRBJ2-3
CDR3 DNA: TGTGCCAGCAGTGGCCCCTCACCACTTACAGATACGCAGTATTTT
CDR3 protein: CASSGPSPLTDTQYF

D gene: -
clone size: -
V gene: TRBV5-1
J gene: TRBJ2-2
CDR3 DNA: TGCGCCAGCAGTAAAGGGTCGAACACCGGGGAGCTGTTTTTT
CDR3 protein: CASSKGSNTGELFF

D gene: TRBD2
clone size: -
V gene: TRBV20-1
J gene: TRBJ2-7
CDR3 DNA: TGCAGTGCTAGTGAGACTAGCGGGAGCTACGAGCAGTACTTC
CDR3 protein: CSASETSGSYEQYF

D gene: TRBD2
clone size: many
V gene: TRBV20-1
J gene: TRBJ2-3
CDR3 DNA: TGCAGTGCTCCTAGGCGGACTAGCGGGTCTGATACGCAGTATTTT
CDR3 protein: CSAPRRTSGSDTQYF

D gene: TRBD1
clone size: -
V gene: TRBV20-1
J gene: TRBJ2-7
CDR3 DNA: TGCAGTGCTAAGCGACAGGGAAGCTCCTACGAGCGGTACTTC
CDR3 protein: CSAKRQGSSYERYF

D gene: TRBD2
clone size: -
V gene: TRBV5-1
J gene: TRBJ2-7
CDR3 DNA: TGCGCCAGCAGGGAAACGGGACTAGCGGGAGACGAGCAGTACTTC
CDR3 protein: CASRETGLAGDEQYF

D gene: -
clone size: many
V gene: TRBV15
J gene: TRBJ2-1
CDR3 DNA: TGTGCCACCAGCAGAGGGATAGGGGTCGGCTCCTACAATGAGCAGTTCTTC
CDR3 protein: CATSRGIGVGSYNEQFF

D gene: -
clone size: many
V gene: TRBV3-1
J gene: TRBJ2-7
CDR3 DNA: TGTGCCAGCACGGAGAGTGGAGTGTCCTACGAGCAGTACTTC
CDR3 protein: CASTESGVSYEQYF

D gene: -
clone size: few
V gene: TRBV20-1
J gene: TRBJ2-7
CDR3 DNA: TGCAGTGCTAGACCCCCAGGCGGGGTGGAGCAGTACTTC
CDR3 protein: CSARPPGGVEQYF

D gene: -
clone size: many
V gene: TRBV9
J gene: TRBJ2-2
CDR3 DNA: TGTGCCAGCAGCCAAGGAGGGTTCAGGGGCACCGGGGAGCTGTTTTTT
CDR3 protein: CASSQGGFRGTGELFF

D gene: TRBD2
clone size: many
V gene: TRBV10-3
J gene: TRBJ2-1
CDR3 DNA: TGTGCCATCAGCCCGGGACTAGCGCTAGAGCAGTTCTTC
CDR3 protein: CAISPGLALEQFF

D gene: TRBD1
clone size: many
V gene: TRBV12-3/TRBV12-4
J gene: TRBJ1-2
CDR3 DNA: TGTGCCAGCAGTTTACAGGACAGGGGGCGCGGTGGCTACACCTTC
CDR3 protein: CASSLQDRGRGGYTF

D gene: TRBD2
clone size: few
V gene: TRBV9
J gene: TRBJ2-1
CDR3 DNA: TGTGCCAGCAGCGTAAGAGGTGGGACTAGCTACAATGAGCAGTTCTTC
CDR3 protein: CASSVRGGTSYNEQFF

D gene: TRBD2
clone size: -
V gene: TRBV6-1
J gene: TRBJ2-7
CDR3 DNA: TGTGCCAGCAGCCTTCTAGCGGAAAACTCCTACGAGCAGTACTTC
CDR3 protein: CASSLLAENSYEQYF